What follows are 4 T cell receptor beta chains derived from one specimen sequenced in a study of metastatic and nonmetastatic thyroid tumors. Every patient was untreated before thyroid surgery. From the PCR reads, TCRdb re-called clones with MiXCR. Among roughly 59,000 clones listed, 16% were seen once. The sequencing sample was made of blood. The receptors originated from a male donor with papillary thyroid cancer or a benign thyroid nodule (not recorded which). Some clones in this sample may be carry-over from other donors' samples.

In this sample, this clone turned up many times. The V and J genes are TRBV25-1 and TRBJ1-1, with D maybe TRBD1 (5 bases). Germline CDR1 MGHDK, CDR2 SYGVNS. The CDR3 has 13 amino acids. V was shortened by 4 bases and J by 4 bases, with 10 bases between the two germline ends. The CDR3 here is CASSGGVSTEAFF. In DNA, the CDR3 is TGTGCCAGCAGTGGGGGGGTTAGCACTGAAGCTTTCTTT. Based on the CDR3 plus reference TRBV25-1 and TRBJ1-1, the full variable domain is EADIYQTPRYLVIGTGKKITLECSQTMGHDKMYWYQQDPGMELHLIHYSYGVNSTEKGDLSSESTVSRIRTEHFPLTLESARPSHTSQYLCASSGGVSTEAFFGQGTRLTVV.

In its sample, this clone was seen many times. The V and J genes are TRBV6-5 and TRBJ1-2; D gene unclear. Germline values: CDR1 MNHEY, CDR2 SVGAGI. CDR3 length: 15 amino acids. V lost 0 bases, J lost 4 bases, and 12 bases lay in between. The CDR3 here is CASSYSGGLGYGYTF. The DNA of the CDR3 is TGTGCCAGCAGTTACTCGGGCGGTCTAGGCTATGGCTACACCTTC.

This clone was observed at least ten times. The V call is TRBV20-1, the J call TRBJ1-4; D ambiguous. The V end lost 8 bases, the J end lost 5 bases, and 9 bases lay between the germline ends. Looked up from germline, CDR1 is DFQATT and CDR2 is SNEGSKA (reference sequence). The CDR3 sequence is 11 residues long. In DNA form, the CDR3 reads TGCAGTTTGCTGGAAAATGAAAAACTGTTTTTT. This codes for CSLLENEKLFF.

This clone was seen repeatedly, ten times or more. The rearrangement links TRBV20-1 to TRBJ2-7; TRBD2 agrees at 9 bases. Trimming took 0 bases from V and 0 from J; bases not matched to a gene: 6. Germline V gene lookup returns CDR1 DFQATT and CDR2 SNEGSKA (reference sequence). This CDR3 contains 16 residues. This CDR3 is CSARDGGSGSSYEQYV. Written as DNA, the CDR3 is TGCAGTGCTAGAGATGGAGGTAGCGGGAGCTCCTACGAGCAGTACGTC.